These 29 T cell receptor beta chains were sequenced from one sample in a study of T cells expressing NK-cell markers. Following a re-call of the 5' RACE reads, TCRdb has one entry per CDR3 protein and lacks DNA. This sample's table reports about 430,000 distinct CDR3 sequences. The source material was blood T cells: a sorted CD56 or NKG2C T cell subset, CD4+ or CD8+ T cells, or bulk PBMC T cells (not recorded which). Receptors originate from a woman between 45 and 60 years old in good health.

V and J are TRBV20-1 and TRBJ2-1; TCRdb lists TRBD1, though no DNA is available to test this call. Germline CDR1 is DFQATT and CDR2 is SNEGSKA (reference sequence). The CDR3 contains 15 residues. CDR3 loop: CSARVAAPKYNEQFF.

The V call is TRBV29-1, the J call TRBJ2-5; TCRdb indicates TRBD1, and absent DNA this call remains unverified. CDR1 is SQVTM and CDR2 is ANQGSEA in the germline V gene. The CDR3 is made up of 12 amino acids. This CDR3 reads CSVWGNMETQYF.

J is TRBJ2-7 and V is TRBV7-8. The germline CDR1 and CDR2 sequences are SGHVS and FQNEAQ. This CDR3 has 11 residues. CDR3: CASSPNNEQYF.

The V and J genes are TRBV21-1 and TRBJ2-3; TCRdb returns TRBD1, unconfirmable since there is no DNA. TRBV21-1 is assigned pseudogene status. CDR3 size: 19 residues. CDR3 protein: CASSKFPFRDRFSTDTQYF.

V and J are TRBV20-1 and TRBJ2-4; TCRdb's D call, TRBD2, is unchecked because there is no DNA. CDR1 and CDR2 (germline): DFQATT, SNEGSKA (reference sequence). This CDR3 spans 17 amino acids. CDR3 region: CSARISRTGGDFGIQYF.

The J gene is TRBJ1-6, the V gene TRBV5-1; the TRBD1 assignment by TCRdb is unverifiable without DNA. Germline V CDR1 and CDR2: SGHRS, YFSETQ. The CDR3 loop spans 14 amino acids. CDR3 loop: CASSSGTTNSPLHF.

The CDR3 sequence: CAISDPGLRAYHEQYF. The chain uses TRBV10-3 and TRBJ2-7; TCRdb indicates TRBD2, and absent DNA this call remains unverified. Germline V lookup: CDR1 ENHRY, CDR2 SYGVKD. This CDR3 has 16 amino acids.

Here the CDR3 reads CASRSTSGGPYNEQFF. V usage is TRBV5-1 and J usage is TRBJ2-1; TCRdb indicates TRBD2, and absent DNA this call remains unverified. Per germline, CDR1 SGHRS and CDR2 YFSETQ. CDR3 length equals 16 residues.

This rearrangement joins TRBV7-7 to TRBJ2-2; TCRdb calls TRBD2, which cannot be checked without DNA. Per the germline V gene, CDR1 is SSHAT and CDR2 is FNYEAQ (reference sequence). This CDR3 is built from 17 residues. The CDR3 loop reads CASSPTSSGANTGELFF.

The CDR3 loop is CAISEKVAGGSGEQFF. The chain couples TRBV10-3 to TRBJ2-1; without DNA, the TCRdb call of TRBD2 cannot be checked. The V gene's germline CDR1 is ENHRY and CDR2 SYGVKD. The CDR3 has 16 amino acids.

The chain uses TRBV5-1 and TRBJ2-1; the D gene TCRdb calls, TRBD2, cannot be checked with no DNA. The CDR3 extends over 20 amino acids. Germline lookup yields CDR1 SGHRS and CDR2 YFSETQ. The CDR3 is CASSPGGASGRYQHYNEQFF.

The chain recombines TRBV28 with TRBJ2-3; TCRdb lists TRBD2, though no DNA is available to test this call. The CDR3 spans 16 residues. Germline CDR1 reads MDHEN; CDR2 reads SYDVKM. CDR3 residues: CASSFTSGSLTDTQYF.

V is TRBV5-1 and J is TRBJ2-3; the TCRdb D gene call, TRBD1, has no DNA to confirm it. The CDR3 runs 15 residues. The germline V gene has CDR1 SGHRS and CDR2 YFSETQ. The CDR3 is CASSWYPGRGYTQYF. The full variable domain, in which reference TRBV5-1 and TRBJ2-3 provide the parts outside the CDR3, is KAGVTQTPRYLIKTRGQQVTLSCSPISGHRSVSWYQQTPGQGLQFLFEYFSETQRNKGNFPGRFSGRQFSNSRSEMNVSTLELGDSALYLCASSWYPGRGYTQYFGPGTRLTVL.

This CDR3 is CASSSGPLPYYGYTF. The J gene is TRBJ1-2, the V gene TRBV11-3. Germline V CDR1 and CDR2: SGHNT, YENEEA. This CDR3 is 15 amino acids long.

The gene calls are TRBV12-3 or TRBV12-4 and TRBJ2-1; with no DNA, the TCRdb D assignment of TRBD2 cannot be verified. The CDR3 is 14 amino acids. The CDR3 loop reads CASSLAGGNNEQFF.

The chain employs TRBV3-1 and TRBJ2-1; lacking DNA, the TRBD1 call made by TCRdb goes unchecked. The CDR3 is made up of 15 amino acids. Germline CDR1 reads LGHDT; CDR2 reads YNNKEL (reference sequence). CDR3 sequence: CASSRRTGGYNEQFF.

The chain uses TRBV19 and TRBJ2-1; the D call from TCRdb, TRBD2, cannot be confirmed without DNA. The CDR3 is 16 amino acids. Germline V gene lookup returns CDR1 LNHDA and CDR2 SQIVND (reference sequence). This chain's CDR3 is CASSIRTSGRNNEQFF. Full variable domain (outside the CDR3, taken from reference TRBV19 and TRBJ2-1): DGGITQSPKYLFRKEGQNVTLSCEQNLNHDAMYWYRQDPGQGLRLIYYSQIVNDFQKGDIAEGYSVSREKKESFPLTVTSAQKNPTAFYLCASSIRTSGRNNEQFFGPGTRLTVL.

The V gene is TRBV4-1, the J gene TRBJ2-1; TCRdb's D gene call, TRBD2, goes unchecked for lack of DNA. The V gene's germline CDR1 is MGHRA and CDR2 YSYEKL. CDR3 length: 15 residues. CDR3 region: CASSTGLAGANEQFF.

The chain couples TRBV5-1 to TRBJ2-5; the D call of TRBD2 rests on TCRdb alone, since no DNA is present to check it. This CDR3 is built from 17 residues. Per germline, CDR1 SGHRS and CDR2 YFSETQ. The CDR3 here is CASSLDLRTSGGGTQYF.

This rearrangement joins TRBV9 to TRBJ1-2. The CDR3 loop spans 16 amino acids. The germline CDR1 and CDR2 sequences are SGDLS and YYNGEE. The CDR3 loop is CASSVGVLEAYYGYTF.

This chain joins TRBV10-3 and TRBJ2-1. Germline-derived CDR1 and CDR2 are ENHRY and SYGVKD. The CDR3 runs to 12 residues. CDR3: CAISEIGYEQFF.

The chain combines TRBV9 with TRBJ2-2; TCRdb indicates TRBD2, and absent DNA this call remains unverified. Germline values: CDR1 SGDLS, CDR2 YYNGEE. The CDR3 spans 17 residues. CDR3 loop: CASSSSGGSFYTGELFF. The full variable domain, completed using reference TRBV9 and TRBJ2-2, is DSGVTQTPKHLITATGQRVTLRCSPRSGDLSVYWYQQSLDQGLQFLIQYYNGEERAKGNILERFSAQQFPDLHSELNLSSLELGDSALYFCASSSSGGSFYTGELFFGEGSRLTVL.

The CDR3 here is CATSRDDGGPQFF. The chain uses TRBV15 and TRBJ2-1. CDR1 LNHNV and CDR2 YYDKDF come from the germline V gene (reference sequence). The CDR3 runs to 13 residues.

The rearrangement uses TRBV4-1 and TRBJ2-1; no DNA is available, so the TRBD2 call from TCRdb remains unchecked. This CDR3 is 14 amino acids long. Germline CDR1 and CDR2: MGHRA and YSYEKL. The CDR3 protein is CASSQDYGGNEQFF.

V and J are TRBV25-1 and TRBJ2-7. The CDR3 is made up of 11 amino acids. Germline V CDR1 and CDR2: MGHDK, SYGVNS. The CDR3 sequence is CASSEAYEQYF.

The chain combines TRBV5-6 with TRBJ2-7; the TCRdb call, TRBD2, lacks DNA for checking. CDR1 SGHDT and CDR2 YYEEEE come from the germline V gene. The CDR3 spans 13 residues. Here the CDR3 reads CASSLAGPGEQYF.

The genes are TRBV12-3 or TRBV12-4 and TRBJ2-1; TCRdb selects TRBD1, and the lack of DNA leaves this call unchecked. The CDR3 runs 17 residues. The CDR3: CASSLERGGSSYNEQFF.

The CDR3 sequence is CSARELVTGYTDTQYF. The chain is built from TRBV20-1 and TRBJ2-3. This CDR3 has 16 residues. Germline V gives CDR1 DFQATT, CDR2 SNEGSKA (reference sequence).

V gene TRBV5-1 combines with J gene TRBJ2-3. The germline V gene has CDR1 SGHRS and CDR2 YFSETQ. The CDR3 length is 17 residues. CDR3 sequence: CASSSLRTAGGTDTQYF.